A single sample is the source of the 17 T cell receptor beta chains below, sequenced in a study of T cell changes during pregnancy in multiple sclerosis. Clones were sequenced by immunoSEQ multiplex PCR, and TCRdb holds only the in-frame ones, with some missing. The sample shows just under 50,000 clones, 94% of them seen only once. This specimen consisted of CD4+ T cells from peripheral blood mononuclear cells, obtained in the third trimester of pregnancy. The receptors were sampled from a female donor with multiple sclerosis, enrolled in a pregnancy study.

The chain is built from TRBV4-1 and TRBJ1-3; 9 bases line up with TRBD1. J gave up 0 bases and V 0 bases, and 12 bases lay outside the gene matches. This CDR3 has 20 residues. From germline, CDR1 is MGHRA and CDR2 YSYEKL. CDR3: CASSQDIAGQGGISGNTIYF. In DNA, the CDR3 is TGCGCCAGCAGCCAAGATATAGCGGGACAGGGTGGGATCTCTGGAAACACCATATATTTT.

This sequence joins TRBV6-5 and TRBJ1-2; D unclear. This CDR3 spans 14 amino acids. Trimming removed 0 bases from V and 8 bases from J, with 13 bases in between. Looked up from germline, CDR1 is MNHEY and CDR2 is SVGAGI. Written as DNA, the CDR3 is TGTGCCAGCAGTTACTCGGGCGGCGGCGGGGGCTACACCTTC. This sequence encodes CASSYSGGGGGYTF.

The V gene is TRBV7-9, the J gene TRBJ2-1; D is unclear. CDR1 SEHNR and CDR2 FQNEAQ come from the germline V gene (reference sequence). The CDR3 totals 12 residues. Trimming took 5 bases from V and 5 from J, leaving 7 bases between them. The CDR3 region is CASSVQDNEQFF. The DNA of the CDR3 is TGTGCCAGCAGCGTACAAGACAATGAGCAGTTCTTC.

The J gene is TRBJ2-7, the V gene TRBV28, with a possible D match to TRBD1 (6 bases). V was shortened by 1 base and J by 3 bases, with 10 bases between the two germline ends. There are 14 residues in the CDR3. Germline V lookup: CDR1 MDHEN, CDR2 SYDVKM. CDR3: CASSLSQGIYEQYF. CDR3 in DNA: TGTGCCAGCAGTTTATCACAGGGTATCTACGAGCAGTACTTC.

V gene TRBV20-1 combines with J gene TRBJ1-2; no definite D call. The CDR3 is 9 amino acids. V shed 7 bases and J shed 8 bases, with 8 bases lying between them. Germline CDR1 is DFQATT and CDR2 is SNEGSKA (reference sequence). The chain's CDR3 is CSVSSGYTF. The DNA for the CDR3 is TGCAGTGTCTCAAGCGGCTACACCTTC.

V is TRBV6-1 and J is TRBJ2-5; perhaps TRBD1 as D (6 bases). This CDR3 comprises 11 residues. Looked up from germline, CDR1 is MNHNS and CDR2 is SASEGT. Between the trimmed V and J ends, which lost 10 bases and 5 bases, there was a span of 11 bases. The CDR3: CATQGWETQYF. The CDR3 DNA reads TGTGCCACACAGGGTTGGGAGACCCAGTACTTC.

The chain has TRBV9 and TRBJ2-1; the match to TRBD2 covers 14 bases. The junction had 8 bases not matched to a gene; V was cut back by 4 bases and J by 2 bases. Germline CDR1 and CDR2: SGDLS and YYNGEE. The CDR3 runs 18 residues. CDR3 coding DNA: TGTGCCAGCAGCCTCGGGACTAGCGGGGGTAGCCCCTACAATGAGCAGTTCTTC. This encodes CASSLGTSGGSPYNEQFF.

The gene calls are TRBV7-8 and TRBJ2-2; 8 nucleotides align to TRBD2. This CDR3 region has 16 residues. J was trimmed by 2 bases and V by 2 bases; bases with no gene match: 4. Germline V gene lookup returns CDR1 SGHVS and CDR2 FQNEAQ. CDR3 amino acids: CASSLSSGTNTGELFF. CDR3 in DNA: TGTGCCAGCAGCTTAAGTAGCGGGACTAACACCGGGGAGCTGTTTTTT.

This chain joins TRBV19 and TRBJ1-5, with a tentative D call TRBD1 (5 bases). Deletions cut 6 bases from V and 8 bases from J, with 11 bases between. The CDR3 runs 12 residues. Germline CDR1 is LNHDA and CDR2 is SQIVND (reference sequence). The CDR3 nucleotides read TGTGCCAGTAGCGGTCAGGGCAAGCCCCAGCATTTT. The encoded protein is CASSGQGKPQHF.

V gene TRBV19 combines with J gene TRBJ1-1; TRBD1 is a possible D gene (6 bases). This CDR3 contains 15 residues. Trimming took 1 base from V and 1 from J, leaving 10 bases between them. Germline lookup yields CDR1 LNHDA and CDR2 SQIVND (reference sequence). The CDR3 reads CASSIGQTGNTEAFF. DNA for the CDR3: TGTGCCAGTAGTATAGGTCAGACAGGGAACACTGAAGCTTTCTTT. The entire variable domain, with the rest obtained from reference TRBV19 and TRBJ1-1, is as follows: DGGITQSPKYLFRKEGQNVTLSCEQNLNHDAMYWYRQDPGQGLRLIYYSQIVNDFQKGDIAEGYSVSREKKESFPLTVTSAQKNPTAFYLCASSIGQTGNTEAFFGQGTRLTVV.

The chain uses TRBV9 and TRBJ2-1; TRBD2 might be the D (6 bases). V was trimmed by 4 bases and J by 0 bases, leaving 17 bases between them. CDR3 length: 17 amino acids. Germline-derived CDR1 and CDR2 are SGDLS and YYNGEE. The CDR3, as DNA: TGTGCCAGCAGCCAAAATGCGCGGGGTAGCTCCTACAATGAGCAGTTCTTC. Translating it yields CASSQNARGSSYNEQFF.

The chain couples TRBV7-7 to TRBJ2-1; TRBD2 matches at 7 bases. The CDR3 has 17 amino acids. The germline CDR1 and CDR2 sequences are SSHAT and FNYEAQ (reference sequence). The V and J ends lost 5 bases and 0 bases, in that order; junction bases with no gene match: 10. The CDR3 spells CASSPLSGSSSYNEQFF. CDR3 bases: TGTGCCAGCAGCCCCCTTAGCGGGTCCTCCTCCTACAATGAGCAGTTCTTC.

The chain recombines TRBV9 with TRBJ2-3; TRBD2 matches 7 bases. Germline V gene lookup returns CDR1 SGDLS and CDR2 YYNGEE. With 0 bases clipped from V and 0 bases from J, the junction kept 4 bases outside the gene matches. There are 16 residues in the CDR3. The CDR3, as DNA: TGTGCCAGCAGCGTAGAACGCGGGAGAAGCACAGATACGCAGTATTTT. Translating it yields CASSVERGRSTDTQYF.

V and J are TRBV27 and TRBJ2-7; the D is unclear. Trimming stripped 10 bases from V and 0 bases from J, with 16 bases between. The CDR3 contains 14 residues. Per the germline V gene, CDR1 is MNHEY and CDR2 is SMNVEV (reference sequence). CDR3 loop: CATKTSDVSYEQYF. CDR3 DNA: TGTGCCACGAAAACAAGCGATGTCTCCTACGAGCAGTACTTC.

This chain links TRBV10-3 with TRBJ1-3; TRBD1 aligns across 7 bases. Losses at the gene ends were 3 bases for V and 4 bases for J; bases not matched to a gene: 9. The germline CDR1 and CDR2 sequences are ENHRY and SYGVKD. The CDR3 is 16 amino acids. The CDR3 sequence: CAISDKGAASGNTIYF. In nucleotides, the CDR3 is TGTGCCATCAGTGATAAGGGGGCAGCGAGCGGAAACACCATATATTTT.

This chain connects TRBV7-2 to TRBJ2-5, with TRBD2 identical over 11 bases. With V trimmed by 1 base and J by 5 bases, 9 bases remained unmatched. The V gene's germline CDR1 is SGHTA and CDR2 FQGNSA. This CDR3 is built from 17 residues. The DNA for the CDR3 is TGTGCCAGCAGCTTAGTTAGCGGGAGGGCCGGGGGGGAGACCCAGTACTTC. It encodes CASSLVSGRAGGETQYF.

The rearrangement links TRBV4-1 to TRBJ2-1; 7 bases line up with TRBD2. The trim removed 8 bases at V and 4 bases at J, leaving 8 bases unmatched. Germline loops: CDR1 MGHRA, CDR2 YSYEKL. The CDR3 extends over 14 amino acids. The CDR3 reads CASSPLASYNEQFF. CDR3 nucleotide sequence: TGCGCCAGCTCCCCACTAGCGTCATACAATGAGCAGTTCTTC.